A selection of T cell receptor beta chains follows, all from one sample in a study of cytomegalovirus exposure and HLA in healthy donors. The table came from immunoSEQ multiplex PCR; TCRdb's copy has only in-frame clones and leaves some out. The data show about 200,000 clones, with roughly 80% seen just once and about 3.4% held by the top ten. Sequencing used PBMCs. These receptors all stem from a middle-aged man in good health and CMV-seropositive. The CDR3 runs from the conserved cysteine through the conserved F or W.

j_call v_call cdr3_aa
TRBJ1-5 TRBV5-4 CASSPRTGGTNQPQHF
TRBJ2-1 TRBV11-2 CASSLSRRSVNEQFF
TRBJ2-1 TRBV28 CASGGGGPNEQFF
TRBJ1-3 TRBV5-1 CASSLATSDSGNTIYF
TRBJ2-1 TRBV10-3 CAISERGYEQFF
TRBJ1-2 TRBV18 CASSPKGGDGYTF
TRBJ1-2 TRBV11-2 CASSFRGEIYGYTF
TRBJ1-5 TRBV19 CATLDRVYSNQPQHF
TRBJ2-1 TRBV6-5 CASSFETGSNEQFF
TRBJ2-7 TRBV2 CASSETYEQYF
TRBJ1-1 TRBV6-5 CASSYSGRRAFF
TRBJ1-5 TRBV5-4 CASSQDYTTNQPQHF
TRBJ1-4 TRBV6-6 CASRANRGTNEKLFF
TRBJ2-4 TRBV2 CASSGQGPKNIQYF
TRBJ1-4 TRBV18 CASSPPSDREKLFF
TRBJ2-7 TRBV5-1 CASSTTGLTFHEQYF
TRBJ2-7 TRBV5-1 CASSLVSGASYEQYF
TRBJ1-1 TRBV18 CASSPYGTENTEAFF
TRBJ2-2 TRBV7-3 CASSSLSGRATGELFF
TRBJ1-5 TRBV15 CATSRDWRRSAGTENQPQHF
TRBJ2-2 TRBV5-4 CASSLAWDRNTGELFF
TRBJ1-5 TRBV19 CASTKGTGLLLNQPQHF
TRBJ2-3 TRBV28 CASSGLAGGPGPDTQYF
TRBJ2-6 TRBV7-2 CASSLGATGANVLAF
TRBJ2-1 TRBV2 CASSASSSYNEQFF
TRBJ2-7 TRBV7-3 CASSSTGGASYEQYF
TRBJ2-7 TRBV19 CASSGTSGGSYEQYF
TRBJ2-5 TRBV30 CAWSVFSQETQYF
TRBJ1-1 TRBV4-1 CASSQGPGTEAFF
TRBJ2-5 TRBV18 CASAQGGGPQETQYF
TRBJ2-5 TRBV4-3 CASSQHRAPQETQYF
TRBJ2-7 TRBV5-1 CASGPQGDSYEQYF
TRBJ2-5 TRBV7-6 CASSLVAGEGETQYF
TRBJ2-2 TRBV9 CASSTPGLGNTGELFF
TRBJ2-7 TRBV19 CASSRGSATSGETYEQYF
TRBJ1-1 TRBV7-2 CASSLESLLDTEAFF
TRBJ2-5 TRBV27 CASSLAGQGRETQYF
TRBJ1-1 TRBV10-3 CAISDPDRGRVEDTEAFF
TRBJ1-3 TRBV4-2 CASSRSYSRGSSSGNTIYF
TRBJ2-7 TRBV5-1 CASSLGGDLTYEQYF
TRBJ1-2 TRBV28 CASSLVSKGANYGYTF
TRBJ1-5 TRBV19 CASSISRGNNQPQHF
TRBJ2-7 TRBV2 CASSLWTSGAYEQYF
TRBJ1-1 TRBV28 CASTPGVQNTEAFF